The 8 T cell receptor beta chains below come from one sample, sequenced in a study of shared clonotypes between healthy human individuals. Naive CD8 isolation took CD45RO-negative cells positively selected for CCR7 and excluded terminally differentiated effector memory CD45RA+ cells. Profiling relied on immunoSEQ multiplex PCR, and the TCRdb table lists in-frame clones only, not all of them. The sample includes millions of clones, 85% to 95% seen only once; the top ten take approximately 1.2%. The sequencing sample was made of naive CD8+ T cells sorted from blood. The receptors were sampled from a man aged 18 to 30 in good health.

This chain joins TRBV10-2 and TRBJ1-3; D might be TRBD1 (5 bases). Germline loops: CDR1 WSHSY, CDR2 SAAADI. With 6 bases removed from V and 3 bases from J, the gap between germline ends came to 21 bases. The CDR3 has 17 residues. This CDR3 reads CASRTTGARPIGNTIYF. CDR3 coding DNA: TGCGCCAGCAGGACTACAGGAGCCCGACCGATTGGAAACACCATATATTTT.

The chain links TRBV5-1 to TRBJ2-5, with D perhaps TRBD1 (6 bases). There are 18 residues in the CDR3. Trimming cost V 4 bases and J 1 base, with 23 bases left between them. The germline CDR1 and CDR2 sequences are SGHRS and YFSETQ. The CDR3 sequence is CASSLDPVIRGPQETQYF. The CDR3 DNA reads TGCGCCAGCAGCCTAGACCCCGTCATCAGGGGCCCCCAAGAGACCCAGTACTTC.

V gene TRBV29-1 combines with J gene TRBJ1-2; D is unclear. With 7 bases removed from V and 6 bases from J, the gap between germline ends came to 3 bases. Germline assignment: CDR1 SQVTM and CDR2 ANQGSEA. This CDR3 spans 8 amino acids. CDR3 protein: CSENGYTF. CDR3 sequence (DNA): TGCAGCGAGAATGGCTACACCTTC.

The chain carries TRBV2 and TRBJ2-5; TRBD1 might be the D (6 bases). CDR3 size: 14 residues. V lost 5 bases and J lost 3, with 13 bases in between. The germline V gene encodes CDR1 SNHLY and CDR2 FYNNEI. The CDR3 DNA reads TGTGCCAGCAGTATAACAGGGTTTGAAGAGACCCAGTACTTC. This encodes CASSITGFEETQYF.

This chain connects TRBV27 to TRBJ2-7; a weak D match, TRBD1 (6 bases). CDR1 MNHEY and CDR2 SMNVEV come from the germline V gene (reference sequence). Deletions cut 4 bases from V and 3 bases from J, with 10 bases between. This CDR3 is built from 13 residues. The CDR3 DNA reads TGTGCCAGCAGTTACAGGGCTGGCTACGAGCAGTACTTC. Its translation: CASSYRAGYEQYF.

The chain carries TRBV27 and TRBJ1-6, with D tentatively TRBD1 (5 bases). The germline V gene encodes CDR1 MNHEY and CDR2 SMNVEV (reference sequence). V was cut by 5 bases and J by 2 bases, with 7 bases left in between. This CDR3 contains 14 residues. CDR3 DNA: TGTGCCAGCAGTGAGACAGCCTATAATTCACCCCTCCACTTT. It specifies CASSETAYNSPLHF.

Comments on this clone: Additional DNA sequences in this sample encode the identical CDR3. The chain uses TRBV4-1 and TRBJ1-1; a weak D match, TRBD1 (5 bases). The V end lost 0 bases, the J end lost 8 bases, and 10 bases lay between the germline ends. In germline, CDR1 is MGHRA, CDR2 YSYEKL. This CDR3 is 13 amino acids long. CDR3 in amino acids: CASSQDRGLEAFF. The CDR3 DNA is TGCGCCAGCAGCCAAGATCGGGGGTTAGAAGCTTTCTTT.

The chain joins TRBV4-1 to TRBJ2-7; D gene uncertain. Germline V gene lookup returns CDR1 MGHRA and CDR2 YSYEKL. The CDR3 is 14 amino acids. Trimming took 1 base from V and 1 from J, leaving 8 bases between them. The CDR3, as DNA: TGCGCCAGCAGCCAAGGGAGCTTATCCTACGAGCAGTACTTC. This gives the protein CASSQGSLSYEQYF.